The T cell receptor (beta chain) described here comes from a study of monozygotic twins with inflammatory bowel disease. Using eight separate reactions per sample, the authors generated cDNA. Researchers used template switching to add UMIs featuring a 6-nucleotide sample barcode. TCRdb re-called the 5' RACE reads, yielding one record per CDR3 amino acid sequence without DNA. Recorded here are 440,000 or so distinct CDR3 sequences; the top ten clones represent under 3%. Study-wide results and limits: Healthy co-twins had higher TCRbeta inverse Simpson diversity than their IBD twins. IBD patients shared fewer clonotypes with other individuals than healthy twins, especially patients with disease activity signs.

Points on this clonotype: Its antigen is unidentified.

The germline V gene has CDR1 SGHKS and CDR2 YYEKEE (reference sequence). The CDR3 has 14 amino acids. This chain joins TRBV5-5 and TRBJ2-2; TCRdb's assignment of TRBD1 cannot be checked, as there is no DNA. The receptor was derived from a human donor with ulcerative colitis or Crohn's disease, or a healthy co-twin of an affected twin (not recorded which). Sequencing was performed on blood. The CDR3 loop is CASIRTGRTGELFF.